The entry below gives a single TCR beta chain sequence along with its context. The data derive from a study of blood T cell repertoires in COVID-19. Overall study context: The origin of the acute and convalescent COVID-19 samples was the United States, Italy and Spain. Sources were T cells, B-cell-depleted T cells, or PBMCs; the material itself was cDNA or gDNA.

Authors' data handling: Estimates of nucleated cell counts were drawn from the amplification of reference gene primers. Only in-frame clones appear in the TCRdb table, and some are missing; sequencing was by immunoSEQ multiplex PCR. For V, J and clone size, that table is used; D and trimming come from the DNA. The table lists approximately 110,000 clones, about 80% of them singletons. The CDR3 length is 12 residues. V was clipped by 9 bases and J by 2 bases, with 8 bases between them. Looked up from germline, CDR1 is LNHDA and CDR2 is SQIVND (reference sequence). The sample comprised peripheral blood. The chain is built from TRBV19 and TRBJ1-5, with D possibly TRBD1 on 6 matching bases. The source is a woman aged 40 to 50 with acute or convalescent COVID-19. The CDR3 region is CASGQRNQPQHF. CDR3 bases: TGTGCCAGCGGACAGCGCAATCAGCCCCAGCATTTT.